This T cell receptor (beta chain) was retrieved from a study of blood T cell repertoires in COVID-19. This CDR3 spans 17 amino acids. Germline trimming cut 6 bases from V and 5 bases from J; bases unmatched to any gene: 16. Germline assignment: CDR1 LNHDA and CDR2 SQIVND (reference sequence). The protocol was immunoSEQ multiplex PCR, while the TCRdb copy is restricted to in-frame clones and leaves out a portion. The repertoire includes 210,000 or so clones, under 85% of them detected once, and roughly 1.3% sits in the top ten. The chain joins TRBV19 to TRBJ2-7; the match to TRBD2 covers 10 bases. Sequencing was done on a sample of peripheral blood. This clonotype was obtained from a woman under 40 with COVID-19, enrolled during active disease. CDR3 region: CASSLGGSGGSGNEQYF. The CDR3 bases are TGTGCCAGTAGCCTAGGAGGTAGCGGGGGGTCCGGGAACGAGCAGTACTTC.